This TCR beta chain came from a study of cytomegalovirus exposure and HLA in healthy donors. V shed 4 bases and J shed 2 bases, with 12 bases lying between them. Germline CDR1 is WSHSY and CDR2 is SAAADI. The CDR3 consists of 15 residues. The PCR contained 60 Vbeta and 13 Jbeta primers. Sequenced by immunoSEQ multiplex PCR; TCRdb stores in-frame clones only, minus some. Of about 160,000 clones listed, about 83% were seen once; the top ten hold around 13%. Notes on the study in general: Solely CMV serostatus was available to characterize immune exposure. TCR beta V segments were, for the most part, productive about 87% or about 30% of the time in an earlier analysis.

To note about this clone: Its matching antigen is unknown.

The material sequenced was PBMCs. This chain links TRBV10-2 with TRBJ2-1; tentative D call: TRBD2 (6 bases). This TCR derives from a man aged 40-55 years in good health and CMV-seropositive. For the CDR3, the DNA is TGCGCCAGCAGTGGTGGCGGGATTACCTACAATGAGCAGTTCTTC. Protein product: CASSGGGITYNEQFF.